These T cell receptor beta chains were read from a single sample in a study of T-cell memory formation after mild COVID-19. TCRdb redid the calling of the 5' RACE reads with MiXCR, one entry per CDR3 protein. This sample carries under 60,000 distinct CDR3 sequences, 9.3% of them seen once, and the ten largest clones take 12%. The source material was PBMCs or a T cell subset sorted from them (not recorded which). The receptors here all came from an adult woman who had mild COVID-19 (a few samples of this study predate the infection). Cell type and time point are not known. The CDR3 runs from the conserved cysteine through the conserved F or W. The order of the fields is J gene, D gene, clone size, V gene, CDR3 DNA, CDR3 protein. A D gene is named only where the DNA matches it firmly. A row's size may be missing; if present it is once, few, many or a size class.

TRBJ1-3 . . TRBV5-1 TGCGCCAGCAGGGGGGACGTCTCTGGAAACACCATATATTTT CASRGDVSGNTIYF
TRBJ2-7 . . TRBV25-1 TGTGCCAGCAGTAGAGGGGGGGCCCACGAGCAGTACTTC CASSRGGAHEQYF
TRBJ2-1 TRBD2 many TRBV27 TGTGCCAGCAGTTCCGGAGTAGCGGGGGTTACTTACAATGAGCAGTTCTTC CASSSGVAGVTYNEQFF
TRBJ2-1 TRBD2 many TRBV4-2 TGTGCCAGCAGCCAAGATGTGCAAGGACTAGCGTCCTACAATGAGCAGTTCTTC CASSQDVQGLASYNEQFF
TRBJ2-2 . many TRBV20-1 TGCAGTGTGCTAACGAACACCGGGGAGCTGTTTTTT CSVLTNTGELFF
TRBJ2-1 . few TRBV25-1 TGTGCCAGCAGGGAGGGGTCACTCAATGAGCAGTTCTTC CASREGSLNEQFF
TRBJ1-1 . . TRBV5-1 TGCGCCAGCAGCTTTATGGACAGGAACACTGAAGCTTTCTTT CASSFMDRNTEAFF
TRBJ1-5 TRBD1 few TRBV12-3/TRBV12-4 TGTGCCAGCACCCTACAGGGGGCCTTTCAGCCCCAGCATTTT CASTLQGAFQPQHF
TRBJ2-7 . many TRBV7-2 TGTGCCAGCAGTTACACCGGGACCACACCCGTTAGCTCCTACGAGCAGTACTTC CASSYTGTTPVSSYEQYF
TRBJ1-5 . many TRBV7-9 TGTGCCAGCAGCCCGGATGATCAGCCCCAGCATTTT CASSPDDQPQHF
TRBJ1-2 . . TRBV5-1 TGCGCCAGCAGCTTGGACGCTAGCGCCTATGGCTACACCTTC CASSLDASAYGYTF
TRBJ2-5 . few TRBV7-2 TGTGCCAGCAGCTTATGGGATACTGGCCCCCTAGAGACCCAGTACTTC CASSLWDTGPLETQYF
TRBJ2-3 . many TRBV20-1 TGCAGTGCTAGACAGGGCTTAAGAACAGATACGCAGTATTTT CSARQGLRTDTQYF
TRBJ2-5 . few TRBV4-1 TGCGCCAGCAGCCAAGATAATTCGGCAGCGGGGACCCAGTACTTC CASSQDNSAAGTQYF
TRBJ2-7 TRBD2 few TRBV2 TGTGCCAGCAGTGAAGGGATTAGGGAGGGCTCCTACGAGCAGTACTTC CASSEGIREGSYEQYF
TRBJ1-2 . few TRBV19 TGTGCCACTAGTCCGGTCCAGGGGATTAATGGCTACACCTTC CATSPVQGINGYTF